This TCR beta chain was captured in a study of cytomegalovirus exposure and HLA in healthy donors (dated by TCRdb to the late 2010s). As for the study more broadly: In an earlier analysis of approximately 640 of the donors, around 300 Gb of sequence data and about 110 million unique TCR beta sequences from approximately 180 million T cells were reported. An early release that covered more than 550 HLA-typed donors contained approximately 300 gigabases of sequencing data and tens of millions of unique TCR sequences. Of the approximately 400 genotyped donors, approximately 80% fell in the genetic ancestry cluster associated with self-reported Caucasian donors. The study aimed to test whether cataloging public T cell receptors could reveal signatures of past pathogen exposure. The T cell repertoires of 666 subjects were profiled by immunosequencing and related to cytomegalovirus serostatus. Besides the first cohort of roughly 640 subjects, a separate validation cohort made up of roughly 120 different subjects was used. The study combined high-throughput TCR immunosequencing, statistical association of individual TCRs with disease status, and machine learning to predict cytomegalovirus infection status. In a later analysis, previously published TCR beta repertoires from hundreds of donors were re-analyzed and high-resolution HLA genotyping was added so that TCR occurrence patterns could be studied. Rather than drawing on any new phenotypic data, the later analysis identified candidate immune exposures from TCR beta sequences and the way those sequences occurred across donors. An earlier analysis of roughly 580 of the donors used high-throughput TCR beta sequencing to judge whether each TCR beta V gene segment behaved as functional or pseudogenic. Alongside the repertoire data, information on donor age, sex, ethnicity and CMV serostatus was compiled. A later genetic analysis took genome-wide SNP genotypes for about 55% of the roughly 670 donors and used that subset as a discovery cohort. All discovery cohort repertoires had been generated on a single sequencing platform. Both class I and class II loci were covered by HLA typing, at four-digit resolution. Typing coverage varied by locus: about 620-630 donors for A, B, C, DRB1 and DQB1; under 550 for DQA1; over 600 for DPA1; 450 to 480 for DPB1. Several DR-DQ haplotypes were handled as single units for association and clustering because linkage in the cohort was strong. Across approximately 400 genotyped donors of the cohort, an average of roughly 200,000 unique TCR beta nucleotide sequences per donor were sequenced, and roughly 20% of those sequences were non-productive. Here is what the overall study found, with its caveats: In an earlier analysis of some 500 of the donors, most TCR beta V segments appeared in productive rearrangements about 90% or about 30% of the time, broadly matching IMGT annotations. The earlier analysis of fewer than 750 of the donors excluded approximately 15 rarely observed V segments, including chromosome 9 orphons, because counts were too low. A further reported finding was that TCR beta sequences accurately predicted the HLA-A and HLA-B alleles for most subjects in the first cohort. Roughly uniform sequencing depth across donors was assumed in presence/absence analyses, although this assumption may not hold. In both the original and validation cohorts, the classifier was reported to diagnose cytomegalovirus status with high specificity and sensitivity. Some IMGT-functional V segments, including TRBV6-2 and TRBV6-3, could not be distinguished by the 87-base-pair reads and were therefore excluded. An association between a missense DCLRE1C variant and V-gene and J-gene trimming of TCR beta chains was found in a later genetic analysis and replicated in an independent cohort. A total of 164 TCR beta chains were listed by the study as associated with cytomegalovirus. In vitro tests confirmed that a few of the cytomegalovirus-associated TCR beta chains recognize cytomegalovirus antigens. According to the authors, the approach could potentially be generalized to other disease states and immunological phenotypes. Because HLA typing was missing for some donors at each locus, association tests included only the typed subset. In a later analysis, several top co-occurrence clusters were reported to appear linked to parvovirus B19, influenza, CMV and Epstein-Barr virus. In a later analysis, TCR association rates were found to vary across HLA loci, with the most associated TCRs seen for DRB1 alleles and the fewest for HLA-C alleles. Linkage disequilibrium might explain the correlated functional status among segregating V segments, but an unknown experimental factor could not be ruled out. A later analysis found that HLA-associated TCR beta chains were more clonally expanded and had lower generation probabilities than equally common non-associated chains. When HLA alleles, especially DR and DQ, strongly co-occurred, TCR associations were difficult to assign to individual alleles. A later analysis found that most CMV-associated TCR beta chains appeared HLA-restricted, with HLA associations seemingly driven largely by CMV exposure. Most TCR sequences were seen in very few donors, while some public TCRs were found in many individuals. A cluster of highly shared sequence variants was judged likely to represent a technical artifact of the sequencing pipeline. In a later analysis, more than 15,000 TCR beta sequences were associated with specific HLA alleles at a false discovery rate of 0.05. According to a later genetic analysis, donors in an Asian-associated ancestry cluster had fewer N-insertions in productive TCRs than the approximately 700-donor mean. In this cohort, only TCR beta chains were sequenced, and detectable features were limited by the absence of alpha or paired-chain data. For the cohort, immune exposure information was limited to CMV serostatus.

Details on this clone: This receptor's antigen is unknown. One base away there is no much larger clone; base qualities are not given.

The CDR3 contains 15 residues, cysteine and phenylalanine counted. The CDR3 DNA has 45 bases and is translated from base 1. CDR1 and CDR2 are read off the germline V gene as SGHAT and FQNNGV. For this chain, trimming is 5 bases at the V end and 3 bases at the J end, and the number of junction bases without a gene match is 5. The cohort comprised 550 to 700 healthy bone marrow donors. Cohort members were all nominally healthy when sampled, although unrecorded immune exposures were likely present. The donor was CMV seronegative and belonged to the group of 352 seronegative cohort members. A peripheral blood sample was collected from each donor, and TCR beta sequencing was performed on peripheral blood mononuclear cells. Genomic DNA extraction from the blood cell samples was performed with the Qiagen DNeasy Blood Extraction Kit. The receptor library was made with the immunoSEQ multiplex PCR assay. The multiplex PCR relied on a mix of 60 forward primers for TCR Vbeta segments and 13 reverse primers for TCR Jbeta segments. The CDR3 region of rearranged TCR beta genes was amplified from genomic DNA by a multiplex PCR assay. On the Illumina HiSeq System, the amplified TCR beta libraries were sequenced as 87-base-pair reads. Under the source paper's analysis protocol: Across the 700 or so repertoires, a later analysis counted roughly 84 million unique TCR beta chains, around 11 million of which were shared by at least two donors. A nearest-neighbor algorithm error-corrected the raw reads and collapsed the reads into unique sequences, merging closely related sequences to remove PCR and sequencing errors. CDR3 sequences were aligned to IMGT reference sequences to assign V, D and J gene segments. Each retained sequence needed at least a six-nucleotide match to both a V gene segment and a J gene segment. A rearrangement counted as productive if the CDR3 had no stop codons and remained in frame with V and J, and every other rearrangement counted as non-productive. CDR3 was defined by IMGT convention, running from the second conserved V-encoded cysteine to the conserved J-encoded phenylalanine. The earlier analysis of 587 of the donors excluded sequences that lacked an unambiguous match to a single V gene segment. An earlier analysis of approximately 590 of the donors called V segments functional above 56.7% productive rearrangements and segregating when the between-donor standard deviation exceeded 5%. A statistical classification framework was developed to diagnose cytomegalovirus status using the catalog of TCR beta chain sequences. V and J gene assignment, in a later analysis, came from comparing TCR nucleotide sequences with IMGT/GENE-DB human TR gene sequences. The TCRdist pipeline was used in a later analysis to assign CDR3 sequences and most-parsimonious VDJ recombination scenarios. In a later analysis, each TCR beta chain was defined by its CDR3 amino acid sequence together with its V-gene family, and reads lacking a unique V-gene family were excluded. As a way to deal with suspected cross-contamination and a sequencing artifact, a later analysis dropped over 550 nucleotide sequences that were highly shared and had low generation probability. In a later analysis, a clonal expansion index for each public chain was calculated from normalized within-repertoire ranks of inferred template counts. Generation probabilities in a later analysis came from a VDJ recombination model fitted to out-of-frame rearrangements, and those results were checked against IGoR. In a later analysis, hypergeometric tests were used to score TCR-TCR, TCR-HLA and TCR-CMV co-occurrence, with a repertoire-size bias correction applied to TCR pairs. To estimate false discovery rates, a later analysis permuted the HLA or CMV assignments 20 times. In a later analysis, co-occurring TCRs were grouped using DBSCAN, and TCRdist sequence similarity was added for clustering within HLA-allele-positive subsets. Repertoires with fewer than 30,000 or more than 120,000 public chains, plus five repertoires with anomalous nucleotide sharing, were excluded from co-occurrence clustering. TCRdb stores this immuneACCESS table with in-frame sequences only. Part of the clones is absent; in the studies checked, under half of the shortfall reflects unresolved V genes, and no reason is known for the rest. The DNA gave D and trimming, while V, J and clone size come from that table. For this sample the table gives 200,000 or so clones, of which over 65% were detected only once. Roughly 0.1% of the sample comes from the top ten.

The receptor comes from a boy between 2 and 10 years old in good health and CMV-seronegative. The source material was PBMCs. The sequence joins TRBV11-2 to TRBJ2-2; 8 central nucleotides agree with TRBD1. The encoded CDR3 is CASSPGGWDTGELFF. The sequence in DNA is TGTGCCAGCAGCCCAGGGGGCTGGGACACCGGGGAGCTGTTTTTT.